Reported below is one TCR beta chain. No antigen is known for it. It has no much larger one-base neighbor in the sample; base qualities were not kept. Donors were healthy HIV-negative adults with no recently reported acute infections or vaccinations. Every donor was a Caucasian adult residing in Nashville, Tennessee, USA. CD4+ T cells were enriched by magnetic negative selection, after which naive cells were positively selected on CD45RA and the negative fraction was taken as the memory subset. Blood was collected by leukapheresis, and PBMCs were isolated by Ficoll-Histopaque density gradient centrifugation and then cryopreserved in liquid nitrogen vapor phase. Analytical flow cytometry was used to check the purity and quantity of each magnetically sorted T cell population. From each sorted fraction, genomic DNA was isolated and quantified by UV absorbance on a Nanodrop 2000c. Using the deep immunoSEQ assay, multiplex PCR amplified TCR CDR3 regions from genomic DNA. Extracted genomic DNA from each cell subset was spread evenly across all wells of several immunoSEQ 96-well plates, with each plate serving as a replicate. Each replicate PCR for sorted subsets received about 220 ng genomic DNA, equal to about 30,000 T cell genomes. The purified libraries were quantified using a Qubit 3.0 fluorometer, sized with a Bioanalyzer 2100, and then quantified again using the KAPA Library Quantification kit. A separate single-read 150-cycle Illumina NextSeq 550 flow cell was used to sequence each immunoSEQ 96-well plate. Concerning the study's data processing: Because the immunoSEQ output held only junctional sequences and lacked quality scores, the filtering could not match the filtering applied to full-length reads. Sequences were annotated with PyIR, a Python wrapper for IgBLAST v1.9, using IMGT germline references to assign V/J genes and CDR3. Any read was removed if the V/J assignment was weak (E-value above 1e-6), the CDR3 was missing, or the read contained stop codons, out-of-frame junctions, or ambiguous translated residues. A V3J clonotype was defined by an identical inferred V gene, J gene, and CDR3 amino acid sequence. Percentage overlap between repertoires was computed as shared unique clonotypes divided by the size of the smaller repertoire. Three approaches were used to assess repertoire richness: RTK rarefaction, the Chao1 estimator, and Recon v2.1 estimates of unobserved clonotypes. OLGA was used to compute generation probabilities for all TCRbeta clonotypes that the gDNA method yielded from a few donors. TCRdb retrieved this table from immuneACCESS and kept in-frame rearrangements only. Not all clones are present; in checked studies, unresolved V genes account for under half, and no reason is known for the remainder. The V and J calls and clone size come from that table; D and trimming were worked out from the DNA. The sample contains some 980,000 clones, about 80% of them found a single time. The ten largest clones represent roughly 1.5% of the sample.

The record originates from a study of shared clonotypes between healthy human individuals (TCRdb year 2020). A note on the overall study: Two women and a few men aged 18 to 49 years were included in the cohort. For each donor, CD4 naive and CD4 memory were each given three plates, CD8 naive was given two plates, and CD8 memory was given one plate. Blood TCR repertoires of about 5 healthy adults were deeply sequenced to estimate repertoire size and the extent of clonotype sharing between individuals. To increase sequencing depth and limit assay-specific biases, different laboratories used diverse techniques to prepare libraries and sequence TCR repertoires. Between about 0.85 and 8.9 billion PBMCs per donor were obtained by leukapheresis. General conclusions and limits of the study: Sampling was restricted to blood, and TCR repertoires in tissues likely differ from the TCR repertoires found in blood. Even with the large sequencing depth, rarefaction of the sorted-subset datasets indicated that sequencing was incomplete. Compared with non-shared clonotypes, the clonotypes found in all four sorted-subset donors had higher generation probabilities. Across four donors, approximately 5% of naive CD4, approximately 3.5% of naive CD8, about 2% of memory CD4, and over 0.35% of memory CD8 clonotypes were shared. Pairwise subsampling indicated that sequencing depth was expected to affect the degree of clonotype sharing among donors. Naive subsets generally had larger estimated clonotype richness than memory subsets did. The genetic and exposure-history diversity represented was limited by the small number of donors.

Inclusive of the bounding cysteine and phenylalanine, the CDR3 is 14 residues long. The sequence is cut down to CDR3 DNA, 42 bases in frame from base 1. V is trimmed back by 5 bases and J by 7 bases, and the junction contains 5 bases that no gene match accounts for. The germline V gene (reference sequence) gives CDR1 as LNHDA and CDR2 as SQIVND. Sequencing used memory CD4+ T cells sorted from blood. Sample cell subset or site, as interpreted from the label and publication: CD45RA-negative fraction. In this chain, TRBV19 is recombined with TRBJ1-6, with 7 bases aligning to TRBD1. This TCR was recovered from a man aged 18 to 30 in good health. The CDR3 loop reads CASSYRDSNSPLHF. In nucleotides, the sequence is TGTGCCAGTAGTTACCGGGACAGCAATTCACCCCTCCACTTT.